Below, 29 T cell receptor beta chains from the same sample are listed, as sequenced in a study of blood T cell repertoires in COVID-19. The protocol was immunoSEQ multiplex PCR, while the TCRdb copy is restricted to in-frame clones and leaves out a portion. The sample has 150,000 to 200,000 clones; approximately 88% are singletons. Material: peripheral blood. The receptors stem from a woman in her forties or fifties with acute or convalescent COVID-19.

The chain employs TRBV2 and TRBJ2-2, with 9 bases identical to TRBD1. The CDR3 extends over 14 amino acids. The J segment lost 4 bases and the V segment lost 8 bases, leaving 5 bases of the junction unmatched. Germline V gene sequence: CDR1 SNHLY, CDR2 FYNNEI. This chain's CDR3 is CASRQGETTGELFF. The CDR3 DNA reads TGTGCCAGCCGACAGGGGGAAACCACCGGGGAGCTGTTTTTT.

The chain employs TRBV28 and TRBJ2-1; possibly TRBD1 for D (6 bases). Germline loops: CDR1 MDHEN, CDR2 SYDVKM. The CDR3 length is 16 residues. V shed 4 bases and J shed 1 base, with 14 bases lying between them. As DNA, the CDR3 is TGTGCCAGCAGTTCCCCCAGGGGCGGGTCCTACAATGAGCAGTTCTTC. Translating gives CASSSPRGGSYNEQFF.

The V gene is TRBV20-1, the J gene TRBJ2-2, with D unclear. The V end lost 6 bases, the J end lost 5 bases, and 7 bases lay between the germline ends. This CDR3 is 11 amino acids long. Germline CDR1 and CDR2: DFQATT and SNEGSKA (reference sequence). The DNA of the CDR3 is TGCAGTGCCCGGTGGACCGGGGAGCTGTTTTTT. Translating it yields CSARWTGELFF.

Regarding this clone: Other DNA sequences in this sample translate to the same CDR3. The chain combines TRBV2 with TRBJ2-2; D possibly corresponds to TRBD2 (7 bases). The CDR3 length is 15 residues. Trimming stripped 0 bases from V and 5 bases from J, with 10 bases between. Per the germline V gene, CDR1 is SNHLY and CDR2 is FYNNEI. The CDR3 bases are TGTGCCAGCAGTGAAGCGGGGAGGGGGACCGGGGAGCTGTTTTTT. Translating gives CASSEAGRGTGELFF. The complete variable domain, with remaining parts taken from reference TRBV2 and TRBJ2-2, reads EPEVTQTPSHQVTQMGQEVILRCVPISNHLYFYWYRQILGQKVEFLVSFYNNEISEKSEIFDDQFSVERPDGSNFTLKIRSTKLEDSAMYFCASSEAGRGTGELFFGEGSRLTVL.

CDR3 coding DNA: TGTGCCAGTAGTCCTTTCGGGGGGCTGGGGACCGGGGAGCTGTTTTTT. It translates to CASSPFGGLGTGELFF. J is TRBJ2-2 and V is TRBV19; D possibly corresponds to TRBD2 (7 bases). CDR1 and CDR2 from the germline V gene are LNHDA and SQIVND (reference sequence). The V and J ends lost 5 bases and 5 bases respectively, with 18 bases between them. The CDR3 extends over 16 amino acids.

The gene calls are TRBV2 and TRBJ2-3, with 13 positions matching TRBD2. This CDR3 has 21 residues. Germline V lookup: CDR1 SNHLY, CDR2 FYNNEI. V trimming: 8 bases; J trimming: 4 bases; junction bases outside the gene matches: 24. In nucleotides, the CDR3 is TGTGCCAGCTTCGGCCGGCGCGCCACTGGGACTAGCGGGACGGGGGCAGATACGCAGTATTTT. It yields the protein CASFGRRATGTSGTGADTQYF.

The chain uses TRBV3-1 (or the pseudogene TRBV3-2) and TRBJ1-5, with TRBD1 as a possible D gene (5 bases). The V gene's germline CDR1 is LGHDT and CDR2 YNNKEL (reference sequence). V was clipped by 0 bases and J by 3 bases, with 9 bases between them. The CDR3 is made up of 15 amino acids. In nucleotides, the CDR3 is TGTGCCAGCAGCCAAGAGGCAGGGCTCAATCAGCCCCAGCATTTT. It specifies CASSQEAGLNQPQHF.

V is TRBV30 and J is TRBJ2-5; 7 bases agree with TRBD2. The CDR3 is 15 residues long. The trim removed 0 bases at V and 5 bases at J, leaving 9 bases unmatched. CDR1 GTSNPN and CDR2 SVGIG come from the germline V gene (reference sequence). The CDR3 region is CAWSVVGGSGETQYF. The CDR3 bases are TGTGCCTGGAGTGTAGTGGGGGGGTCGGGGGAGACCCAGTACTTC.

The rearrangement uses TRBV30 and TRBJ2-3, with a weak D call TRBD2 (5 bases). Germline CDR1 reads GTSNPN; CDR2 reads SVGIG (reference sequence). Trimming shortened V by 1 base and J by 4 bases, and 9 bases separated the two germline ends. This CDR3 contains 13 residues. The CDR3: CAWSGGAPDTQYF. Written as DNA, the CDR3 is TGTGCCTGGAGTGGGGGAGCCCCAGATACGCAGTATTTT. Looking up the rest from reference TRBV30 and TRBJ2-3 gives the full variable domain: SQTIHQWPATLVQPVGSPLSLECTVEGTSNPNLYWYRQAAGRGLQLLFYSVGIGQISSEVPQNLSASRPQDRQFILSSKKLLLSDSGFYLCAWSGGAPDTQYFGPGTRLTVL.

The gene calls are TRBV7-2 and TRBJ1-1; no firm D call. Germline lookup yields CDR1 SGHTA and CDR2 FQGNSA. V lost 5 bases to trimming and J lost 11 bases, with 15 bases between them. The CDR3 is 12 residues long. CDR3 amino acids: CASSITVASAFF. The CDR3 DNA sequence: TGTGCCAGCAGCATCACCGTAGCGAGCGCTTTCTTT.

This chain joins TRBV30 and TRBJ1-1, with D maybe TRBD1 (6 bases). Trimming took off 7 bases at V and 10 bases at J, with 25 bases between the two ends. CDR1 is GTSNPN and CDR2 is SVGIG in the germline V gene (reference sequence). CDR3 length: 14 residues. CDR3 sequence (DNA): TGTGCCTTAAATTCCGCCTCAGGGGCGCATGGAGCTTTCTTT. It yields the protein CALNSASGAHGAFF. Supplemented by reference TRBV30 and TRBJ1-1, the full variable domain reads SQTIHQWPATLVQPVGSPLSLECTVEGTSNPNLYWYRQAAGRGLQLLFYSVGIGQISSEVPQNLSASRPQDRQFILSSKKLLLSDSGFYLCALNSASGAHGAFFGQGTRLTVV.

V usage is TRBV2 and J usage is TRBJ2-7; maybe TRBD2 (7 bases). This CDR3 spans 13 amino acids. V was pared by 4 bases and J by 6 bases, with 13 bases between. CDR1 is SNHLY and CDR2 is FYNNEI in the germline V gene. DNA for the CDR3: TGTGCCAGCAGTGCCTGGGAGGGGGTCGAGCAGTACTTC. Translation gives CASSAWEGVEQYF.

CDR3 DNA sequence: TGTGCCAGCAGCGCCGGGACTAGCGGGAGGGTAGTGGATGAGCAGTTCTTC. Its translation is CASSAGTSGRVVDEQFF. V is TRBV7-9 and J is TRBJ2-1; 16 bases line up with TRBD2. Germline V lookup: CDR1 SEHNR, CDR2 FQNEAQ (reference sequence). The CDR3 runs to 17 residues. V was pared by 5 bases and J by 8 bases, with 9 bases of the junction left unmatched.

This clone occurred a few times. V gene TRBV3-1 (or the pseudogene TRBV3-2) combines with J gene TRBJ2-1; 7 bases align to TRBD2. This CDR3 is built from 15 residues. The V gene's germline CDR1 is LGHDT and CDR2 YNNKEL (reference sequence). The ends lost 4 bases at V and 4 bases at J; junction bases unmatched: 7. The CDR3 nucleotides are TGTGCCAGCAGCCCCGGGGAGGGCGGTTACAATGAGCAGTTCTTC. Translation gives CASSPGEGGYNEQFF.

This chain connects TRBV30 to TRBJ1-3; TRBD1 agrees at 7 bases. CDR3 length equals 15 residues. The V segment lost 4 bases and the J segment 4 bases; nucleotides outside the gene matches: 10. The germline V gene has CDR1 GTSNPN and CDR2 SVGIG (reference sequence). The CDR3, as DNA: TGTGCCTGGATGGGGTCGACAGGGAAAGGAAACACCATATATTTT. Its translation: CAWMGSTGKGNTIYF. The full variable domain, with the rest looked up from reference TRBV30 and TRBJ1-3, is SQTIHQWPATLVQPVGSPLSLECTVEGTSNPNLYWYRQAAGRGLQLLFYSVGIGQISSEVPQNLSASRPQDRQFILSSKKLLLSDSGFYLCAWMGSTGKGNTIYFGEGSWLTVV.

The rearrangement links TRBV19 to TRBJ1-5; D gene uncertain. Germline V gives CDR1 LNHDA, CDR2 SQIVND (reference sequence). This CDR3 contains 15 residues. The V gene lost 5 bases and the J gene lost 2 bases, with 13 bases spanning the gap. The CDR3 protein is CASSYQVDGNQPQHF. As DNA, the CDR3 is TGTGCCAGTAGTTACCAGGTCGATGGCAATCAGCCCCAGCATTTT.

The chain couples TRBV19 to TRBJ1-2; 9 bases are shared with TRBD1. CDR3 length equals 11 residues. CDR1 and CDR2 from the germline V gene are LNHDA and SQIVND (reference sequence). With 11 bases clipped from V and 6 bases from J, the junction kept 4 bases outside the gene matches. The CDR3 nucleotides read TGTGCCGCAGGGACAGGGAATGGCTACACCTTC. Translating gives CAAGTGNGYTF. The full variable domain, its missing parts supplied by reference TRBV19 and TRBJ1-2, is DGGITQSPKYLFRKEGQNVTLSCEQNLNHDAMYWYRQDPGQGLRLIYYSQIVNDFQKGDIAEGYSVSREKKESFPLTVTSAQKNPTAFYLCAAGTGNGYTFGSGTRLTVV.

CDR3 DNA: TGTGCCAGCAGCTTCGGCGGATCCTACGAGCAGTACTTC. Residues: CASSFGGSYEQYF. The gene calls are TRBV11-3 and TRBJ2-7; D is unclear. This CDR3 has 13 residues. Trimming cost V 3 bases and J 1 base, with 7 bases left between them. Germline V lookup: CDR1 SGHNT, CDR2 YENEEA. The full variable domain, its missing parts supplied by reference TRBV11-3 and TRBJ2-7, is EAGVVQSPRYKIIEKKQPVAFWCNPISGHNTLYWYLQNLGQGPELLIRYENEEAVDDSQLPKDRFSAERLKGVDSTLKIQPAELGDSAVYLCASSFGGSYEQYFGPGTRLTVT.

CDR3 loop: CASSTDRSGYEQYF. CDR3 bases: TGTGCCAGTAGTACGGACAGGTCAGGCTACGAGCAGTACTTC. This chain uses TRBV19 with TRBJ2-7; TRBD1 matches 7 bases. Germline loops: CDR1 LNHDA, CDR2 SQIVND (reference sequence). The V and J ends lost 4 bases and 3 bases, in that order; junction bases with no gene match: 6. The CDR3 has 14 residues.

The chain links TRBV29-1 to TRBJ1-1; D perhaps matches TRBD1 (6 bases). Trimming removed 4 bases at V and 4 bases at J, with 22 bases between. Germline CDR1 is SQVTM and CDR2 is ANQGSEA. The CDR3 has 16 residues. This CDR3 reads CSVGERGWVRSTEAFF. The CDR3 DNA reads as TGCAGCGTTGGAGAGAGGGGGTGGGTGCGGAGCACTGAAGCTTTCTTT.

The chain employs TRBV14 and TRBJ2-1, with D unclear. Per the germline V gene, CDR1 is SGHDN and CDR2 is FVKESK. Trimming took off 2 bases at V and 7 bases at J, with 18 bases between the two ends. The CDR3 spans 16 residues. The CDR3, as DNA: TGTGCCAGCAGCCAAAACGTTGGCCTTCAGGCAAATGAGCAGTTCTTC. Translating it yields CASSQNVGLQANEQFF.

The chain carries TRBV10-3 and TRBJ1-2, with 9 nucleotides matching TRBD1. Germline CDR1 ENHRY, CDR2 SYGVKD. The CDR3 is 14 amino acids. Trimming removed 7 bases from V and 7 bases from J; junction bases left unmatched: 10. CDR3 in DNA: TGTGCCATCACTCGACAGGGGGGTCTATCTGGCTACACCTTC. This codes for CAITRQGGLSGYTF.

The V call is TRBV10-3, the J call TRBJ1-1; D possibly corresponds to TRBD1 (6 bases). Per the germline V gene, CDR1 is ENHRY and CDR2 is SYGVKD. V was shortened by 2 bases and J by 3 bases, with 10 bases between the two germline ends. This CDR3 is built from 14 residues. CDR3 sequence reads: CAISEGGADTEAFF. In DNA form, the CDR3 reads TGTGCCATCAGTGAGGGGGGCGCAGACACTGAAGCTTTCTTT.

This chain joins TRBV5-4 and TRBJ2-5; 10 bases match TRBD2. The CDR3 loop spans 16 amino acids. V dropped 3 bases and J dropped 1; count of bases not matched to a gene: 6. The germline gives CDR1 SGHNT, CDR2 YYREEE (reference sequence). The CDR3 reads CASSSGLAAIQETQYF. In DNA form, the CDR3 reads TGTGCCAGCAGCTCTGGACTAGCGGCCATCCAAGAGACCCAGTACTTC.

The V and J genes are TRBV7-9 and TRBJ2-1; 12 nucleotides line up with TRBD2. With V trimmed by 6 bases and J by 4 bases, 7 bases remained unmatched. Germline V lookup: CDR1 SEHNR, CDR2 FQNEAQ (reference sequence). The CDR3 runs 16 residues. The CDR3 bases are TGTGCCAGCAGTGCCGGACTAGCGGGAAGTTACAATGAGCAGTTCTTC. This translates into CASSAGLAGSYNEQFF.

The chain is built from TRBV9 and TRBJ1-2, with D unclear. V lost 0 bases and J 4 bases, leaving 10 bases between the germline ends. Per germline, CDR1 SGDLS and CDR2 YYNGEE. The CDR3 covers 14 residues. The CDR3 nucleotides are TGTGCCAGCAGCGTAGACCAGGCCAGCTATGGCTACACCTTC. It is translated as CASSVDQASYGYTF.

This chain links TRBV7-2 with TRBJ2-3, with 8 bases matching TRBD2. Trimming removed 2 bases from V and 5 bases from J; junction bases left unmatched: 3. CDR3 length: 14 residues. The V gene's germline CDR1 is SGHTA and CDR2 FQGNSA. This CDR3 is CASSLRLAGDTQYF. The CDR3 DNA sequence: TGTGCCAGCAGCTTAAGGCTAGCGGGAGATACGCAGTATTTT.

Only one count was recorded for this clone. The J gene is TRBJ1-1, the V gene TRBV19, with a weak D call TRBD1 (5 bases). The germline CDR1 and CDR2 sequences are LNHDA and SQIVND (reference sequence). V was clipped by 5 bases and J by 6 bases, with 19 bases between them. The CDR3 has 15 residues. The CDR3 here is CASSPLREVFAEAFF. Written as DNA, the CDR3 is TGTGCCAGTAGTCCCCTCAGGGAGGTGTTCGCTGAAGCTTTCTTT.

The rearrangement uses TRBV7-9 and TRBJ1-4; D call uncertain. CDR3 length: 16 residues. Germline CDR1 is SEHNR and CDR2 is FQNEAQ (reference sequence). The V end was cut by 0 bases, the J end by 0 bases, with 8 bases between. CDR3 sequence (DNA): TGTGCCAGCAGCTTAGCTCGCGGTACAACTAATGAAAAACTGTTTTTT. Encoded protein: CASSLARGTTNEKLFF.